This is a list of T cell receptor beta chains from one sample in a study of technical replicates of blood from several donors. Clones were read by immunoSEQ multiplex PCR, and TCRdb kept only the in-frame ones, dropping some. The data contain approximately 82,000 clones, approximately 94% of them singletons. The sequencing sample was made of T cells isolated from PBMCs. The source of these receptors is a human donor in good health. Each CDR3 is given with its conserved first and last residue. D genes are given only for firm matches. Expanded clones are given a class, and other clones once, few, many or no size at all.

v_call	clone_size	d_call	j_call	cdr3_aa	cdr3_nt
TRBV29-1	.	.	TRBJ1-2	CSVAKGPSYGYTF	TGCAGCGTTGCCAAGGGGCCTTCCTATGGCTACACCTTC
TRBV2	.	TRBD1	TRBJ2-5	CASSEAGQGGAETQYF	TGTGCCAGCAGTGAAGCGGGACAGGGTGGAGCAGAGACCCAGTACTTC
TRBV7-9	once	.	TRBJ1-5	CASSLDLFASGPQHF	TGTGCCAGCAGCTTAGATCTTTTCGCGTCAGGGCCCCAGCATTTT
TRBV10-2	.	TRBD2	TRBJ2-3	CASRGPGLAGVRDTQYF	TGCGCCAGCAGGGGGCCGGGACTAGCGGGAGTTAGAGATACGCAGTATTTT
TRBV5-5	.	.	TRBJ2-7	CASSLGARDMFGGHSF	TGTGCCAGCAGCTTGGGGGCCAGGGACATGTTTGGCGGACATAGTTTC
TRBV6-5	.	.	TRBJ2-3	CASSYQVGVSADTQYF	TGTGCCAGCAGTTACCAGGTCGGGGTGAGTGCAGATACGCAGTATTTT
TRBV5-1	.	.	TRBJ1-2	CASSFTYLDSDDYGYTF	TGCGCCAGCAGCTTCACCTATCTGGACAGCGACGACTATGGCTACACCTTC
TRBV18	.	TRBD2	TRBJ2-2	CASSPRDSTSGDTGELFF	TGTGCCAGCTCACCCCGGGATTCGACTAGCGGGGACACCGGGGAGCTGTTTTTT
TRBV19	.	.	TRBJ1-1	CASSPGRNTEAFF	TGTGCCAGTAGTCCCGGGAGGAACACTGAAGCTTTCTTT
TRBV9	.	.	TRBJ1-1	CASRGTGTEAFF	TGTGCCAGCAGGGGTACAGGGACTGAAGCTTTCTTT
TRBV14	.	.	TRBJ2-1	CASSLELRGRYEQFF	TGTGCCAGCAGCCTTGAGCTCCGGGGAAGGTATGAGCAGTTCTTC